This entry concerns a single T cell receptor beta chain. These data belong to a study of esophageal squamous cell carcinoma under preoperative chemotherapy. The sample's time point: before preoperative PTX-NDP chemotherapy. Paclitaxel-nedaplatin chemotherapy was given to patients ahead of their surgery. V was shortened by 5 bases and J by 13 bases, with 15 bases between the two germline ends. Germline loops: CDR1 SGHTA, CDR2 FQGNSA. The CDR3 consists of 12 residues. TCRdb itself ran the PCR reads through MiXCR, one entry per CDR3 protein. The profile shows approximately 30,000 distinct CDR3 sequences, about half of them singletons.

This receptor was taken from a human donor with esophageal squamous cell carcinoma. The donor label of this sample is uncertain. Sample collection occurred from a patient given preoperative chemotherapy. This sequence joins TRBV7-2 and TRBJ2-4; possible D gene TRBD2, 6 bases. As DNA, the CDR3 is TGTGCCAGCAGCCTAGATGCGGGGAGCCAGTACTTC. Protein sequence: CASSLDAGSQYF.